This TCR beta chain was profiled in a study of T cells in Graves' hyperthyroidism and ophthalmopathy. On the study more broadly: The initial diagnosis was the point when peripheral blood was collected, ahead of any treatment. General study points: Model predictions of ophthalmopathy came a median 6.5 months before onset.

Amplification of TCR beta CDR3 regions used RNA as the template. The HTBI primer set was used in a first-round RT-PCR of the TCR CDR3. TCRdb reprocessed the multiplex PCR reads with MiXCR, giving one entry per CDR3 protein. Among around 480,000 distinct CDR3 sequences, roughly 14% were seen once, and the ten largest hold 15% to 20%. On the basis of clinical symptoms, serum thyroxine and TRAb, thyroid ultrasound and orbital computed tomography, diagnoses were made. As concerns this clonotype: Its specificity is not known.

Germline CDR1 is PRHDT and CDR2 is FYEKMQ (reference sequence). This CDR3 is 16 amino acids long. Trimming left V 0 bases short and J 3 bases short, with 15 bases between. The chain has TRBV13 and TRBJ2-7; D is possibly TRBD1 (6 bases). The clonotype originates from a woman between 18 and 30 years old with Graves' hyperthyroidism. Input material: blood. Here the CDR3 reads CASSLGGANRDYEQYF. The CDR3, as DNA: TGTGCCAGCAGCTTAGGGGGAGCGAACAGGGACTACGAGCAGTACTTC.